This TCR beta chain emerged from a study of T cells in Graves' hyperthyroidism and ophthalmopathy. There are 16 residues in the CDR3. Germline CDR1 and CDR2: DFQATT and SNEGSKA (reference sequence). V shed 6 bases, J shed 4 bases, and the junction held 12 bases outside the gene matches. Using RNA transcripts as the source, TCR beta CDR3 regions were amplified. RT-PCR in the first round (using the HTBI primer set) targeted the TCR CDR3. TCRdb recomputed calls from the multiplex PCR reads with MiXCR, one row per CDR3 protein. The table includes about 550,000 distinct CDR3 sequences, around 20% detected once.

This clonotype was obtained from a man between 18 and 35 years old with Graves' hyperthyroidism. The chain recombines TRBV20-1 with TRBJ2-2; 9 positions agree with TRBD1. Sample: blood. CDR3 nucleotide sequence: TGCAGTGCCAACAACCCGGGACAGGGATCCACCGGGGAGCTGTTTTTT. Residues: CSANNPGQGSTGELFF.